The following is a T cell receptor (beta chain) sequence with its context. Single viable CD3+CD4+CD8-CD45RO+ cells were sorted as the memory CD4+ T cells. In germline, CDR1 is SGHRS, CDR2 YFSETQ. CDR3 length equals 14 residues. Trimming left V 4 bases short and J 5 bases short, with 13 bases between. These data are taken from a study of memory CD4+ T cells and cytomegalovirus serostatus. Assay used: immunoSEQ multiplex PCR; TCRdb lists only in-frame clones, some missing. This table holds about 67,000 clones, about 76% found once. The TCR sequence derives from an adult in good health and CMV-seropositive. The sample consisted of memory CD4+ T cells from blood. The chain couples TRBV5-1 to TRBJ2-1; D uncertain. DNA of the CDR3: TGCGCCAGCAGCGCGGTAGCCTCTAACAATGAGCAGTTCTTC. Translation: CASSAVASNNEQFF. Combining the CDR3 with reference TRBV5-1 and TRBJ2-1 gives the whole variable domain KAGVTQTPRYLIKTRGQQVTLSCSPISGHRSVSWYQQTPGQGLQFLFEYFSETQRNKGNFPGRFSGRQFSNSRSEMNVSTLELGDSALYLCASSAVASNNEQFFGPGTRLTVL.